What follows are 5 T cell receptor beta chains derived from one specimen sequenced in a study of T cell responses to AZD1222 COVID-19 vaccine (dated by TCRdb to 2020 to 2022). The receptor library was made with the immunoSEQ multiplex PCR assay. TCRdb retrieved this table from immuneACCESS and kept in-frame rearrangements only. Not all clones are present; in checked studies, unresolved V genes account for under half, and no reason is known for the remainder. This sample holds some 190,000 clones; about 95% were observed only once. The ten largest clones add up to over 1.5% of the sample. Explained via the paper, the time point label denotes: about 28 days (+/-7) after the second vaccine dose. In the paper's terms, the treatment or condition label means: meningococcal conjugate vaccine given as trial control. The specimen was peripheral blood, collected 28 days after the second dose of the MenACWY control vaccine. The source of these receptors is an adult who received the MenACWY meningococcal vaccine as a control.

This clone was recorded only once. The V and J genes are TRBV4-2 and TRBJ1-2; a weak D match, TRBD1 (5 bases). In germline, CDR1 is LGHNA, CDR2 YNFKEQ. The CDR3 spans 15 residues. The V end was cut by 0 bases, the J end by 4 bases, with 12 bases between. As DNA, the CDR3 is TGTGCCAGCAGCCAAGATCAGCAGGGAGGCTATGGCTACACCTTC. Its protein is CASSQDQQGGYGYTF.

CDR3 in amino acids: CASRDRVSNQPQHF. The CDR3 bases are TGTGCCAGCAGGGACAGGGTTAGCAATCAGCCCCAGCATTTT. The chain links TRBV2 to TRBJ1-5; 8 bases are a match to TRBD1. This CDR3 has 14 amino acids. CDR1 is SNHLY, CDR2 FYNNEI, per germline. V gave up 6 bases and J gave up 0 bases; unmatched junction bases: 1.

This clone was observed once. The rearrangement links TRBV14 to TRBJ1-2; D is perhaps TRBD1 (5 bases). Trimming removed 4 bases from V and 3 bases from J, with 15 bases in between. From germline, CDR1 is SGHDN and CDR2 FVKESK. This CDR3 has 15 residues. The DNA of the CDR3 is TGTGCCAGCAGCCCTTTTGGTGGGGGTGACTATGGCTACACCTTC. It yields the protein CASSPFGGGDYGYTF.

This chain links TRBV10-3 with TRBJ1-5; 7 bases match TRBD1. The CDR3 extends over 14 amino acids. Germline V gives CDR1 ENHRY, CDR2 SYGVKD. The junction had 2 bases not matched to a gene; V was cut back by 5 bases and J by 1 base. Here the CDR3 DNA reads TGTGCCATCAGTACAGGGGAAAGCAATCAGCCCCAGCATTTT. Translation: CAISTGESNQPQHF.

V is TRBV2 and J is TRBJ1-2; TRBD1 aligns across 7 bases. This CDR3 region has 13 residues. Per the germline V gene, CDR1 is SNHLY and CDR2 is FYNNEI. V lost 6 bases and J lost 3; bases outside the gene matches: 4. The CDR3 loop reads CASSVTGDYGYTF. CDR3 DNA: TGTGCCAGCAGCGTTACAGGGGACTATGGCTACACCTTC.